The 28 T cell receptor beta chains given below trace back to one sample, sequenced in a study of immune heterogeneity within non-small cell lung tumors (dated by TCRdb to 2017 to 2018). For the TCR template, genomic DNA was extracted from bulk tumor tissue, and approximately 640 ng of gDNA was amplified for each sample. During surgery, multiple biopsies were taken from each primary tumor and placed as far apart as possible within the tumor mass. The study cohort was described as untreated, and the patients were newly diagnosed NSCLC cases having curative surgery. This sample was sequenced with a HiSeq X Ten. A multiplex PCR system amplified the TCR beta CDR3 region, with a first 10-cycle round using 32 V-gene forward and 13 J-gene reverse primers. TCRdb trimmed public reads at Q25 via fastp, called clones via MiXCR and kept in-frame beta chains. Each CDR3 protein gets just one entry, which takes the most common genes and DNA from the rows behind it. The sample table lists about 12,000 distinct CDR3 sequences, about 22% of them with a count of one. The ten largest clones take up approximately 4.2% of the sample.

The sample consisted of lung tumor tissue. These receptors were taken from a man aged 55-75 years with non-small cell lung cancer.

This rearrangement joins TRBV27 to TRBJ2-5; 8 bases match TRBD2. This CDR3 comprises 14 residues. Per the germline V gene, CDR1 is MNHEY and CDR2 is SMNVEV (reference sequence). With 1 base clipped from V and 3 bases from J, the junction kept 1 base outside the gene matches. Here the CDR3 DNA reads TGTGCCAGCAGTTTATGGCGGGGGGAAGAGACCCAGTACTTC. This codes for CASSLWRGEETQYF.

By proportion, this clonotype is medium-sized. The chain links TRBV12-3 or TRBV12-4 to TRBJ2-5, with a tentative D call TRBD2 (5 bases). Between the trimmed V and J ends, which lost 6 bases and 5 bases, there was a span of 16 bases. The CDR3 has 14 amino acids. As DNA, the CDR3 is TGTGCCAGCAGCCCACAGCTACGAGGGGAGACCCAGTACTTC. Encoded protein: CASSPQLRGETQYF.

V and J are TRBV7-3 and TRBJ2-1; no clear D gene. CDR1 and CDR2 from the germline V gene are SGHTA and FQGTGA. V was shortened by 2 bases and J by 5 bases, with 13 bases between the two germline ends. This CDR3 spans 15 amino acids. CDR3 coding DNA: TGTGCCAGCAGCTTACGCCCATCAGCCCACAATGAGCAGTTCTTC. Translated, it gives CASSLRPSAHNEQFF. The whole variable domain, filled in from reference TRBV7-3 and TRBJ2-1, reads GAGVSQTPSNKVTEKGKYVELRCDPISGHTALYWYRQSLGQGPEFLIYFQGTGAADDSGLPNDRFFAVRPEGSVSTLKIQRTERGDSAVYLCASSLRPSAHNEQFFGPGTRLTVL.

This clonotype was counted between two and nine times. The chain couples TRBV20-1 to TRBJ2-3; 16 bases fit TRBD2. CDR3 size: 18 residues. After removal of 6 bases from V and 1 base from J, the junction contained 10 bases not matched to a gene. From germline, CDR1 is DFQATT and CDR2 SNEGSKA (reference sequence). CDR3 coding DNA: TGCAGTGCACCGGGACTAGCGGGAGGGAGGGTCGGCACAGATACGCAGTATTTT. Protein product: CSAPGLAGGRVGTDTQYF.

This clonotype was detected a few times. CDR3 bases: TGCAGTGCTAGAGAGACCGGGACAGAGACCCAGTACTTC. It codes for CSARETGTETQYF. This chain joins TRBV20-1 and TRBJ2-5; D possibly uses TRBD1 or TRBD2 (5 bases each). Trimming left V 0 bases short and J 4 bases short, with 9 bases between. The CDR3 covers 13 residues. Germline lookup yields CDR1 DFQATT and CDR2 SNEGSKA (reference sequence).

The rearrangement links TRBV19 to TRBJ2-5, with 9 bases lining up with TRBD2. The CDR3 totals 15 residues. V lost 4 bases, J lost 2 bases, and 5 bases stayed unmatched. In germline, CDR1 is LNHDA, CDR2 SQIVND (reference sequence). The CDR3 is CASSRIAGEQETQYF. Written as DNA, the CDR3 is TGTGCCAGTAGTAGGATAGCGGGGGAACAAGAGACCCAGTACTTC.

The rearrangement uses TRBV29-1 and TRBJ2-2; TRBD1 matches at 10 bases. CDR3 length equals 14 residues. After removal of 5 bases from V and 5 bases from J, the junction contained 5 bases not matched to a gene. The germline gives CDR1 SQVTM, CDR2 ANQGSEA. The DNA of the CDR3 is TGCAGCGTTTCCGGGACAGGGGTGACCGGGGAGCTGTTTTTT. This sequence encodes CSVSGTGVTGELFF.

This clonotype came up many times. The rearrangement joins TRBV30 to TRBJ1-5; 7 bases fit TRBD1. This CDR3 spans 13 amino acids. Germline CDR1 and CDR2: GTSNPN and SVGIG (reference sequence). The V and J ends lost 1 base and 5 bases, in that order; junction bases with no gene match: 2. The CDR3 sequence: CAWSGTGDQPQHF. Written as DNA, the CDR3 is TGTGCCTGGAGTGGGACAGGAGATCAGCCCCAGCATTTT.

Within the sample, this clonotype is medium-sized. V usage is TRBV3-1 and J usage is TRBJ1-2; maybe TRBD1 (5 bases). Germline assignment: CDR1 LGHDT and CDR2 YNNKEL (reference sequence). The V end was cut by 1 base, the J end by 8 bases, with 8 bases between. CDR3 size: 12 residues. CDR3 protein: CASSQARGGYTF. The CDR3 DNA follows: TGTGCCAGCAGCCAAGCAAGGGGCGGCTACACCTTC.

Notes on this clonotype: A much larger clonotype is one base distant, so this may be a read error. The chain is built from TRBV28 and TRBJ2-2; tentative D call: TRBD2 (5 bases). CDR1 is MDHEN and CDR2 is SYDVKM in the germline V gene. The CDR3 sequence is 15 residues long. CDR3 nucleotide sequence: TGTGCCAGCAGTCCCATCCCGAGGCTGGACGGGGATCTGTTTTTT. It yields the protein CASSPIPRLDGDLFF.

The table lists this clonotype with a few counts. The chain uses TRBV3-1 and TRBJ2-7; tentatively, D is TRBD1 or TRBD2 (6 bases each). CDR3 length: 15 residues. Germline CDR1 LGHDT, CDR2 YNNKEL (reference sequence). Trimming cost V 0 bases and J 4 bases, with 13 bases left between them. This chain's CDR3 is CASSQEGGQIYEQYF. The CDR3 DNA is TGTGCCAGCAGCCAAGAAGGGGGGCAGATTTACGAGCAGTACTTC.

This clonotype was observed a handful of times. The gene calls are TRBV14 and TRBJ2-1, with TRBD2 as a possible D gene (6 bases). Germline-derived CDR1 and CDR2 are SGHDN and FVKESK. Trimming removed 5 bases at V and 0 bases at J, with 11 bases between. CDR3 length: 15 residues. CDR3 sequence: CASSTAGGSYNEQFF. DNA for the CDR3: TGTGCCAGCAGCACAGCGGGTGGCTCCTACAATGAGCAGTTCTTC.

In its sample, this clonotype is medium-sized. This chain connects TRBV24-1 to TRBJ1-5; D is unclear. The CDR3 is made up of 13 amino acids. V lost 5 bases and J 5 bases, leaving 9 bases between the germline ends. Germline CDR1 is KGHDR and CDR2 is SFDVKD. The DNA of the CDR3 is TGTGCCACCAGTGCGAGGGTCGATCAGCCCCAGCATTTT. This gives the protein CATSARVDQPQHF.

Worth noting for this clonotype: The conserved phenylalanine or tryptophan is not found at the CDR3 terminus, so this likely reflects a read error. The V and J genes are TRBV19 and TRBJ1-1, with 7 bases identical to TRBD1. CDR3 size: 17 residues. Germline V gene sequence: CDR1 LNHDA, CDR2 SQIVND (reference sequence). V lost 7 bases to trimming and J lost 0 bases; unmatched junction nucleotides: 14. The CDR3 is CASKMEGAGWVNTEAFL. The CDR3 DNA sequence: TGTGCCAGTAAGATGGAGGGGGCGGGTTGGGTGAACACTGAAGCTTTCCTT.

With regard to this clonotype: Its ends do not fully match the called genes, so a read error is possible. The CDR3 coding sequence is TGTGCCGGCAGTCTCCTAGCGGGAGGTTTTTACAATGAGCAGTTCTTC. Encoded protein: CAGSLLAGGFYNEQFF. The chain employs TRBV27 and TRBJ2-1; 11 bases agree with TRBD2. Per germline, CDR1 MNHEY and CDR2 SMNVEV (reference sequence). CDR3 length: 16 amino acids.

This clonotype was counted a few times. The DNA of the CDR3 is TGTGCCACCAGTGCACGAGCTAACACTGAAGCTTTCTTT. It encodes CATSARANTEAFF. The chain carries TRBV24-1 and TRBJ1-1, with D unclear. This CDR3 is built from 13 residues. V lost 5 bases and J 2 bases, leaving 8 bases between the germline ends. Germline V CDR1 and CDR2: KGHDR, SFDVKD.

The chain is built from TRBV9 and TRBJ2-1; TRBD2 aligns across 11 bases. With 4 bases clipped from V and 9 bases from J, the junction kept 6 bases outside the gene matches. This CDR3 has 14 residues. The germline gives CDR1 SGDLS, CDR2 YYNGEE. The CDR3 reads CASSPLAGVLEQFF. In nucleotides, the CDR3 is TGTGCCAGCAGCCCACTAGCGGGAGTGCTTGAGCAGTTCTTC.

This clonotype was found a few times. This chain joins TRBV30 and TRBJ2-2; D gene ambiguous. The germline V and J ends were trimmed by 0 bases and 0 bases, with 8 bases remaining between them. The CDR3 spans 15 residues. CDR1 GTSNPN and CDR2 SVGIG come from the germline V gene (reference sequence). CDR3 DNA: TGTGCCTGGAGTGTAAGGCAGACGAACACCGGGGAGCTGTTTTTT. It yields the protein CAWSVRQTNTGELFF.

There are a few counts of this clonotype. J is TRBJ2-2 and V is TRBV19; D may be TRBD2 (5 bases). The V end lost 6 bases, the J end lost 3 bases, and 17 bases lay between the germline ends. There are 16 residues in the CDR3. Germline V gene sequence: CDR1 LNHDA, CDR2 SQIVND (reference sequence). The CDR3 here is CASRSRRTDYTGELFF. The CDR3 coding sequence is TGTGCCAGTAGGTCCCGGAGGACCGATTACACCGGGGAGCTGTTTTTT.

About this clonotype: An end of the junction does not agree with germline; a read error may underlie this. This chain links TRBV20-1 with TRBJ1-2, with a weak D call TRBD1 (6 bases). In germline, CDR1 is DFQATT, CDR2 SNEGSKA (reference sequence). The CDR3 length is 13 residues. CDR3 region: CSATWTDGYGHTF. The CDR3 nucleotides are TGCAGTGCCACGTGGACAGACGGCTATGGCCACACCTTC.

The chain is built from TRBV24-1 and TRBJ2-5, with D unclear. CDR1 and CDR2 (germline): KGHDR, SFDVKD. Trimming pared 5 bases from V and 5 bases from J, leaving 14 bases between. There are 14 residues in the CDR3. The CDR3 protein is CATSAPGVGETQYF. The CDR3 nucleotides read TGTGCCACCAGTGCGCCCGGTGTGGGGGAGACCCAGTACTTC.

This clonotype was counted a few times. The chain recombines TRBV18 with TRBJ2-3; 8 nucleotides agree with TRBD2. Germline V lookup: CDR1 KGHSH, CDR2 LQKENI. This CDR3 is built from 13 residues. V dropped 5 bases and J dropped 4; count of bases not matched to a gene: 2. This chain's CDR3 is CASSGLAPDTQYF. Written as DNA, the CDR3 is TGTGCCAGCTCAGGACTAGCCCCAGATACGCAGTATTTT.

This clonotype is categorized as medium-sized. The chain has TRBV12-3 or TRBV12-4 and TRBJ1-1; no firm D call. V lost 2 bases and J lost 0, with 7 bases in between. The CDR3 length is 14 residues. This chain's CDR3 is CASSLRLLNTEAFF. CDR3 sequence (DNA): TGTGCCAGCAGTTTACGGTTACTGAACACTGAAGCTTTCTTT.

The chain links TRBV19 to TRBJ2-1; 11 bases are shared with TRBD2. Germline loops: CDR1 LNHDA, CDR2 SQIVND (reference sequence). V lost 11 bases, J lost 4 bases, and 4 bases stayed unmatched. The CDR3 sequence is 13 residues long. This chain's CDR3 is CACGLAGYNEQFF. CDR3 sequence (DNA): TGTGCCTGTGGACTAGCGGGTTACAATGAGCAGTTCTTC. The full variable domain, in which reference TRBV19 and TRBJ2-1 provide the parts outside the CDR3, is DGGITQSPKYLFRKEGQNVTLSCEQNLNHDAMYWYRQDPGQGLRLIYYSQIVNDFQKGDIAEGYSVSREKKESFPLTVTSAQKNPTAFYLCACGLAGYNEQFFGPGTRLTVL.

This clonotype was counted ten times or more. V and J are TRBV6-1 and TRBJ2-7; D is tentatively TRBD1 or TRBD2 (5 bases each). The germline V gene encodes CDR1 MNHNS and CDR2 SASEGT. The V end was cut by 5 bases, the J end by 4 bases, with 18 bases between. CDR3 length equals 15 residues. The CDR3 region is CASSPGAAAKYEQYF. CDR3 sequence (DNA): TGTGCCAGCAGTCCCGGGGCGGCAGCGAAGTACGAGCAGTACTTC.

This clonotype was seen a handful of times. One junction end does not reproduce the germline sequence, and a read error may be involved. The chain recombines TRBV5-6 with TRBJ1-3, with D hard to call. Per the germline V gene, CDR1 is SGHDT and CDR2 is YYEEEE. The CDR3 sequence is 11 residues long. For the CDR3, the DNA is TGTGCCAGCAGCTTAGGGCCCAGGAGACATTTT. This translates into CASSLGPRRHF.

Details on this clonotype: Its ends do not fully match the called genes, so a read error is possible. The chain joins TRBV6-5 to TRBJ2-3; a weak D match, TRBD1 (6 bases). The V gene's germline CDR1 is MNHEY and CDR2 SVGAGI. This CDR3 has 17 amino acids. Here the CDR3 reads CAISFYPQGHSTDTQYF. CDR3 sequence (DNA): TGTGCCATCAGTTTCTATCCTCAGGGGCATAGCACAGATACGCAGTATTTT.

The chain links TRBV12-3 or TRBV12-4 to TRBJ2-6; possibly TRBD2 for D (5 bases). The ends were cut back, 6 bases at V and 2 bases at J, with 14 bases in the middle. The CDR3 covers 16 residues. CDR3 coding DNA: TGTGCCAGCAGCCGTGGTACCGGGGCTGGGGCCAACGTCCTGACTTTC. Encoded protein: CASSRGTGAGANVLTF.